These T cell receptor beta chains were read from a single sample in a study of T cells in Graves' hyperthyroidism and ophthalmopathy. MiXCR, run by TCRdb on the multiplex PCR reads, gives a single entry per CDR3 protein. The data contain fewer than 200,000 distinct CDR3 sequences, approximately 9% of them singletons. The sample was blood. The receptors here all came from a woman aged 18-29 years with Graves' hyperthyroidism that later progressed to Graves' ophthalmopathy. CDR3s include the opening cysteine and the closing phenylalanine or tryptophan. Each record gives: V gene, D gene, CDR3 length, J gene, CDR3 protein. A D gene is named only where the DNA matches it firmly.

V: TRBV7-8
D: TRBD1
length: 12
J: TRBJ1-4
CDR3: CASSLRQGALFF

V: TRBV27
D: TRBD2
length: 16
J: TRBJ2-1
CDR3: CASRRGGMSGYNEQFF

V: TRBV2
D: -
length: 15
J: TRBJ2-1
CDR3: CASSEGGRSYNEQFF

V: TRBV6-1
D: -
length: 14
J: TRBJ2-7
CDR3: CASSLLSGDYEQYF

V: TRBV7-6
D: TRBD2
length: 17
J: TRBJ2-3
CDR3: CASSAWTSGGAADTQYF

V: TRBV20-1
D: -
length: 16
J: TRBJ1-2
CDR3: CSATLGGARANYGYTF

V: TRBV20-1
D: TRBD2
length: 18
J: TRBJ2-3
CDR3: CSARSLAGGPGVTDTQYF

V: TRBV9
D: TRBD1
length: 15
J: TRBJ2-2
CDR3: CASSVGTGVTGELFF

V: TRBV5-5
D: TRBD2
length: 16
J: TRBJ2-1
CDR3: CASSLTGTSGIYEQFF

V: TRBV20-1
D: TRBD1
length: 15
J: TRBJ1-2
CDR3: CSAPPGQGADYGYTF

V: TRBV6-1
D: TRBD1
length: 15
J: TRBJ1-6
CDR3: CASSTGTGVASPLHF

V: TRBV7-3
D: TRBD2
length: 19
J: TRBJ2-5
CDR3: CASSLGVGLAGTLEETQYF

V: TRBV28
D: -
length: 12
J: TRBJ2-7
CDR3: CASSFARYEQYF

V: TRBV5-1
D: -
length: 14
J: TRBJ2-3
CDR3: CASSLAGDHDTQYF

V: TRBV13
D: -
length: 13
J: TRBJ2-1
CDR3: CASSLERYNEQFF

V: TRBV7-9
D: -
length: 14
J: TRBJ2-1
CDR3: CASSLVVASDEQFF

V: TRBV6-1
D: -
length: 14
J: TRBJ2-2
CDR3: CASRGGTSSGELFF

V: TRBV7-2
D: -
length: 17
J: TRBJ1-4
CDR3: CASSLEGLTATNEKLFF

V: TRBV9
D: TRBD2
length: 16
J: TRBJ2-3
CDR3: CASSVAEREIVDTQYF

V: TRBV7-2
D: TRBD1
length: 18
J: TRBJ1-1
CDR3: CASSLGGQGAYSGTEAFF

V: TRBV5-1
D: -
length: 15
J: TRBJ2-3
CDR3: CASSLQTPDTDTQYF

V: TRBV2
D: -
length: 16
J: TRBJ2-3
CDR3: CASSLPGGRLTDTQYF

V: TRBV20-1
D: -
length: 14
J: TRBJ2-7
CDR3: CSARDNRATYEQYF

V: TRBV25-1
D: TRBD2
length: 14
J: TRBJ2-3
CDR3: CASSEGGGGDTQYF

V: TRBV9
D: -
length: 16
J: TRBJ2-2
CDR3: CASSVFTAANTGELFF

V: TRBV20-1
D: TRBD1
length: 16
J: TRBJ1-2
CDR3: CSARAASDRGNYGYTF

V: TRBV28
D: TRBD2
length: 16
J: TRBJ2-1
CDR3: CASSGGTSGKYNEQFF

V: TRBV6-6
D: -
length: 17
J: TRBJ2-3
CDR3: CASSYGTGALSTDTQYF

V: TRBV12-3/TRBV12-4
D: -
length: 13
J: TRBJ1-2
CDR3: CASSPVASYGYTF

V: TRBV29-1
D: TRBD2
length: 13
J: TRBJ2-1
CDR3: CSETSGGANEQFF

V: TRBV18
D: -
length: 13
J: TRBJ2-5
CDR3: CASSQGNQETQYF

V: TRBV30
D: TRBD1
length: 13
J: TRBJ2-2
CDR3: CAWSVQGTGELFF

V: TRBV5-5
D: -
length: 13
J: TRBJ1-5
CDR3: CASSLRGDQPQHF